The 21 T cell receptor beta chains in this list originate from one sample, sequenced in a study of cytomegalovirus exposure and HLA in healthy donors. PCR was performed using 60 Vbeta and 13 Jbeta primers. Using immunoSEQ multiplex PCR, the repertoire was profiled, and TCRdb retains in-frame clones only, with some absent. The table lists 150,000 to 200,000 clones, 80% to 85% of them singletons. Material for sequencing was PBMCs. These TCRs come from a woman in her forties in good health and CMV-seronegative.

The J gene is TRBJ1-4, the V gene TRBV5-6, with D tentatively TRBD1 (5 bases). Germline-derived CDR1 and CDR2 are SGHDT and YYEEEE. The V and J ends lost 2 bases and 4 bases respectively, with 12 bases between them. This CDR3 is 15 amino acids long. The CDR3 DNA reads TGTGCCAGCAGCTTTGGCAGGGCGTATAATGAAAAACTGTTTTTT. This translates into CASSFGRAYNEKLFF. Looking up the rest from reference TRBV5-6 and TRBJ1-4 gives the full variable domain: DAGVTQSPTHLIKTRGQQVTLRCSPKSGHDTVSWYQQALGQGPQFIFQYYEEEERQRGNFPDRFSGHQFPNYSSELNVNALLLGDSALYLCASSFGRAYNEKLFFGSGTQLSVL.

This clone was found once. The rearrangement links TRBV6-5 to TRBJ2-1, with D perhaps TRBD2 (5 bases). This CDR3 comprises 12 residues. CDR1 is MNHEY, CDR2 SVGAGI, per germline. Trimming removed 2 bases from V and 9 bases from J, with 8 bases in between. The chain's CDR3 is CASSYLAGEQFF. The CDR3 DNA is TGTGCCAGCAGTTACCTTGCGGGTGAGCAGTTCTTC.

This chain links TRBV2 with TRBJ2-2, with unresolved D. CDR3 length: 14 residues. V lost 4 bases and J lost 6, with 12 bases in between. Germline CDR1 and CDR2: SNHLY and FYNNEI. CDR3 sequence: CASSGRTIAGELFF. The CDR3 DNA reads TGTGCCAGCAGTGGGAGAACCATCGCCGGGGAGCTGTTTTTT.

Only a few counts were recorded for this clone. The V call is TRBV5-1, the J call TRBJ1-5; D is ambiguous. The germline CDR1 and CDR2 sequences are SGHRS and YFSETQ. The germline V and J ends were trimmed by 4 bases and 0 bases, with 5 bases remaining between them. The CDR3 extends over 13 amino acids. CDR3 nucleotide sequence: TGCGCCAGCAGCGCAGATAGCAATCAGCCCCAGCATTTT. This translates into CASSADSNQPQHF.

This CDR3 is CASSPRGWGGSYNEQFF. The CDR3 DNA reads TGTGCCAGCAGCCCCCGGGGTTGGGGAGGTTCCTACAATGAGCAGTTCTTC. The V and J genes are TRBV7-9 and TRBJ2-1; TRBD2 is a possible D gene (6 bases). Trimming removed 5 bases at V and 1 base at J, with 18 bases between. This CDR3 comprises 17 residues. From germline, CDR1 is SEHNR and CDR2 FQNEAQ (reference sequence).

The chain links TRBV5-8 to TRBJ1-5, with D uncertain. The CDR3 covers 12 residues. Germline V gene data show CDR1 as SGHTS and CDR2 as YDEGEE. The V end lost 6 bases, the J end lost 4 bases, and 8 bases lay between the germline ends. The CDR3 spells CASIQPNQPQHF. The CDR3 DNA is TGTGCCAGCATACAGCCAAATCAGCCCCAGCATTTT.

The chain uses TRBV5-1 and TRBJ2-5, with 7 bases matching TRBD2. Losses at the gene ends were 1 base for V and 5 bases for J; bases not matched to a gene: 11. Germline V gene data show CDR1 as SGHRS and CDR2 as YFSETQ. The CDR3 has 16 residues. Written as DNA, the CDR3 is TGCGCCAGCAGCTTGAGGGCTAGCGGAGCGGGGGAGACCCAGTACTTC. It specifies CASSLRASGAGETQYF.

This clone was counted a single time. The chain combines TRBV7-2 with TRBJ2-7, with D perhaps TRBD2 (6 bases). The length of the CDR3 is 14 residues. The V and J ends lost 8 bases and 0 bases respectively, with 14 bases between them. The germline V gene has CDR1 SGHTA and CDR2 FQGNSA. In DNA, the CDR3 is TGTGCCAGCTCTCCCGGGCGGGGCTCCTACGAGCAGTACTTC. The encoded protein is CASSPGRGSYEQYF. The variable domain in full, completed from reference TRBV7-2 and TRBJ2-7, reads GAGVSQSPSNKVTEKGKDVELRCDPISGHTALYWYRQSLGQGLEFLIYFQGNSAPDKSGLPSDRFSAERTGGSVSTLTIQRTQQEDSAVYLCASSPGRGSYEQYFGPGTRLTVT.

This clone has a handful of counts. CDR3 coding DNA: TGTGCCAGCAGCTTAGTGAGTGCAGATACGCAGTATTTT. Its protein is CASSLVSADTQYF. This chain uses TRBV5-6 with TRBJ2-3; no firm D call. V gave up 2 bases and J gave up 4 bases, with 8 bases separating them. The V gene's germline CDR1 is SGHDT and CDR2 YYEEEE. This CDR3 region has 13 residues.

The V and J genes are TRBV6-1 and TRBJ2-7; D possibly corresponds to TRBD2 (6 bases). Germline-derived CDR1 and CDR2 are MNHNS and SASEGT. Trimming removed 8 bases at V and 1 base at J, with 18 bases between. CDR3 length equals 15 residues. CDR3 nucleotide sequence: TGTGCCAGCGCCCGGGACTCCCCCGCTTCCTACGAGCAGTACTTC. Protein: CASARDSPASYEQYF.

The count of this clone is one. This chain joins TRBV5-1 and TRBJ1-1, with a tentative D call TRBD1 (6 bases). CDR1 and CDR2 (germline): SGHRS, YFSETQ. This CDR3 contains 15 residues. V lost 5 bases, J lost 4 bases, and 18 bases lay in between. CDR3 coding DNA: TGCGCCAGCAGTTCATTCCTGCAGGGGAGCACTGAAGCTTTCTTT. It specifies CASSSFLQGSTEAFF.

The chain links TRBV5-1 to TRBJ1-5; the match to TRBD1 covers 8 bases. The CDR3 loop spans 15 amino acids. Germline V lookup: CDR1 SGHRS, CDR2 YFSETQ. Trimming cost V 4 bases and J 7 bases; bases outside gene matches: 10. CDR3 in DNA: TGCGCCAGCAGCAGGACAGGGTTAAGAGGCCAGCCCCAGCATTTT. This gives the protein CASSRTGLRGQPQHF.

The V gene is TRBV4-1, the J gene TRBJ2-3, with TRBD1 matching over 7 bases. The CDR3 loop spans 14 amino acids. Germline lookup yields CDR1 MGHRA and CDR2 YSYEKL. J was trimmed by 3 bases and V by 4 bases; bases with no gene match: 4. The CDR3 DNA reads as TGCGCCAGCAGCCTAGACAGGGTAACAGATACGCAGTATTTT. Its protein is CASSLDRVTDTQYF.

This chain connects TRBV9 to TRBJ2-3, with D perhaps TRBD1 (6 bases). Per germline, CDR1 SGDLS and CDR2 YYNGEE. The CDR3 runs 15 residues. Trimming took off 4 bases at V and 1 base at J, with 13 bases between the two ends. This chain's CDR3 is CASSPRQDRTDTQYF. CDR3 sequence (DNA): TGTGCCAGCAGCCCACGACAGGATCGCACAGATACGCAGTATTTT.

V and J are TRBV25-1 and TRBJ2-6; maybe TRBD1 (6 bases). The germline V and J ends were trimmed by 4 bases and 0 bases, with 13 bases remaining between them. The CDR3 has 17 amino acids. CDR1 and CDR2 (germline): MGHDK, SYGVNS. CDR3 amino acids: CASSASQGGSGANVLTF. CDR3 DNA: TGTGCCAGCAGTGCCTCCCAAGGGGGCTCTGGGGCCAACGTCCTGACTTTC. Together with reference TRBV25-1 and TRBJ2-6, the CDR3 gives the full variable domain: EADIYQTPRYLVIGTGKKITLECSQTMGHDKMYWYQQDPGMELHLIHYSYGVNSTEKGDLSSESTVSRIRTEHFPLTLESARPSHTSQYLCASSASQGGSGANVLTFGAGSRLTVL.

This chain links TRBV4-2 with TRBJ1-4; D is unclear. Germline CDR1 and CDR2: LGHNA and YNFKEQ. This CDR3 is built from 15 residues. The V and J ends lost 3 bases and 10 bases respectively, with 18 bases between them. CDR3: CASSQRVAMKGKLFF. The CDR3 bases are TGTGCCAGCAGCCAGCGGGTGGCCATGAAGGGAAAACTGTTTTTT.

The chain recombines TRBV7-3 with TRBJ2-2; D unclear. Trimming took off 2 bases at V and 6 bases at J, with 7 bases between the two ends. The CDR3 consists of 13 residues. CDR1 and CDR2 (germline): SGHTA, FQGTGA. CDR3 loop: CASSLLGPGELFF. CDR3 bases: TGTGCCAGCAGCTTATTGGGCCCCGGGGAGCTGTTTTTT.

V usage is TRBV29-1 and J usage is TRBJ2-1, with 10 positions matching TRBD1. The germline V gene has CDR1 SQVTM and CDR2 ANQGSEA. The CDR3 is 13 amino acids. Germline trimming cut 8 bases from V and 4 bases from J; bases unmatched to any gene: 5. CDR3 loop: CSSGDRGYNEQFF. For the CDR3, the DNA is TGCAGCTCCGGGGACAGGGGTTACAATGAGCAGTTCTTC.

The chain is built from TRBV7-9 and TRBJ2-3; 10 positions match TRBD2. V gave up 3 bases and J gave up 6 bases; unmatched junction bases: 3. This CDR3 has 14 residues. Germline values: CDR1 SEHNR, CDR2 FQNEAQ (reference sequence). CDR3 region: CASSFLAGVDTQYF. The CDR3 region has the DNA TGTGCCAGCAGCTTCCTAGCGGGAGTGGATACGCAGTATTTT.

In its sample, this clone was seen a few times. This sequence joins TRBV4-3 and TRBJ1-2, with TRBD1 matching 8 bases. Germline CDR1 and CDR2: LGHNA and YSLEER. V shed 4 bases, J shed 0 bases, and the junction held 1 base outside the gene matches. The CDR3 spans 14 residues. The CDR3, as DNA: TGCGCCAGCAGCCCGACAGGGGCTAACTATGGCTACACCTTC. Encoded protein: CASSPTGANYGYTF.

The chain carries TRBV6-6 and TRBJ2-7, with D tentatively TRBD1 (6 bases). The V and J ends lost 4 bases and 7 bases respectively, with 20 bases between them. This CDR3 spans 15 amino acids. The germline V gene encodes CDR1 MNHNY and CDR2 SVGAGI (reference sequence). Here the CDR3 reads CASSSLGGSQSEQYV. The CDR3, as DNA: TGTGCCAGCAGTTCCCTAGGGGGATCCCAGTCGGAGCAGTACGTC.